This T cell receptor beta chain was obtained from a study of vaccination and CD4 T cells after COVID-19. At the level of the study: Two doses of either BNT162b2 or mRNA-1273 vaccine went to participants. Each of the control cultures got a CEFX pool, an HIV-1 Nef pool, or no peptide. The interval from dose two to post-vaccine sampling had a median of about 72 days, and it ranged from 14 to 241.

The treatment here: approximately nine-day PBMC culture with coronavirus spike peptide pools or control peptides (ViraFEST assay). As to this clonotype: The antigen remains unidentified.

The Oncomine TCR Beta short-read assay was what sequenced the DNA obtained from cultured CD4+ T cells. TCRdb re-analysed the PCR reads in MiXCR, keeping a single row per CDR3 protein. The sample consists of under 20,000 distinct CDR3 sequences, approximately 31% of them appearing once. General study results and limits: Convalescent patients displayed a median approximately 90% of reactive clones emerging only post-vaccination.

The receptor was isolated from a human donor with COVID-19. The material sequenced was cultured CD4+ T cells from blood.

The CDR3 DNA sequence: TGTGCCAGCAGTGAAGGTAGCGGGGGGACAAATACGCAGTATTTT. This gives the protein CASSEGSGGTNTQYF. The rearrangement links TRBV2 to TRBJ2-3, with 10 bases that match TRBD2. After removal of 1 base from V and 7 bases from J, the junction contained 5 bases not matched to a gene. Germline CDR1 reads SNHLY; CDR2 reads FYNNEI. CDR3 size: 15 residues. The variable domain in full, with the rest retrieved from reference TRBV2 and TRBJ2-3, is EPEVTQTPSHQVTQMGQEVILRCVPISNHLYFYWYRQILGQKVEFLVSFYNNEISEKSEIFDDQFSVERPDGSNFTLKIRSTKLEDSAMYFCASSEGSGGTNTQYFGPGTRLTVL.